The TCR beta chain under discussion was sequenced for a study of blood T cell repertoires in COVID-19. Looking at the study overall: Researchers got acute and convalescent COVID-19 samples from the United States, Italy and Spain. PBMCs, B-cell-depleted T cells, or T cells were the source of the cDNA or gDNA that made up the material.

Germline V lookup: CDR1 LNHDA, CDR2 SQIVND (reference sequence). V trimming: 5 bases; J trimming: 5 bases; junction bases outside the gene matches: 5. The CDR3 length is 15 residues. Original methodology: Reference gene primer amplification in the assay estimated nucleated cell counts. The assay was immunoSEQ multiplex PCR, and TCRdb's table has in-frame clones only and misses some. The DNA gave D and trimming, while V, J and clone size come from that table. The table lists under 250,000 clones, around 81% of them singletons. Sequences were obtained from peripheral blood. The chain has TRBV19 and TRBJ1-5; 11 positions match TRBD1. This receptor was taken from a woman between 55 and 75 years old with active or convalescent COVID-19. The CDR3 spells CASSGDRGKDQPQHF. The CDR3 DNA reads TGTGCCAGTAGTGGGGACAGGGGGAAGGATCAGCCCCAGCATTTT.